A selection of T cell receptor beta chains follows, all from one sample in a study of blood T cell repertoires in COVID-19. The data were produced by immunoSEQ multiplex PCR, yet TCRdb's version contains in-frame clones alone and is incomplete. The sample records 70,000 to 95,000 clones, roughly 96% being singletons. Input material: peripheral blood. These receptors were obtained from a human donor with active COVID-19. The donor label of this sample is uncertain. Each CDR3 is given with its conserved first and last residue. D genes are given only for firm matches. Expanded clones are given a class, and other clones once, few, many or no size at all.

>.|TRBJ2-3|.|TRBV18
CASSQGPGDTQYF
TGTGCCAGCTCACAGGGGCCGGGAGATACGCAGTATTTT
>.|TRBJ2-3|TRBD1|TRBV7-9
CASGQDTDTQYF
TGTGCCAGCGGACAGGACACAGATACGCAGTATTTT
>.|TRBJ2-1|TRBD1|TRBV18
CASSPGQGRNEQFF
TGTGCCAGCTCACCCGGACAGGGAAGGAATGAGCAGTTCTTC
>once|TRBJ1-6|.|TRBV14
CASSQMGGNNSPLHF
TGTGCCAGCAGCCAAATGGGAGGGAATAATTCACCCCTCCACTTT
>.|TRBJ1-6|.|TRBV6-4
CASSDSSQVRSPLHF
TGTGCCAGCAGTGACTCGAGTCAGGTTCGATCACCCCTCCACTTT
>once|TRBJ2-5|TRBD2|TRBV7-2
CASSLAGLAPETQYF
TGTGCCAGCAGCTTAGCGGGACTAGCGCCAGAGACCCAGTACTTC
>.|TRBJ2-4|.|TRBV4-3
CASSQDLAKNIQYF
TGCGCCAGCAGCCAAGATCTAGCCAAAAACATTCAGTACTTC
>.|TRBJ2-1|.|TRBV9
CASSVATTGYNEQFF
TGTGCCAGCAGCGTTGCTACGACGGGCTACAATGAGCAGTTCTTC
>.|TRBJ2-7|TRBD2|TRBV5-1
CASSFPLAGEVQYF
TGCGCCAGCAGCTTCCCACTAGCGGGAGAGGTGCAGTACTTC
>.|TRBJ2-7|TRBD1|TRBV19
CASSIGGTVTSYEQYF
TGTGCCAGTAGTATAGGAGGGACAGTTACCTCCTACGAGCAGTACTTC
>.|TRBJ2-7|.|TRBV5-1
CASSLAQIHYEQYF
TGCGCCAGCAGCTTGGCACAGATCCACTACGAGCAGTACTTC
>.|TRBJ2-1|TRBD2|TRBV6-7
CASSYSIPAGVIPQFF
TGTGCCAGCAGTTACTCGATCCCAGCGGGAGTGATCCCACAGTTCTTC
>.|TRBJ1-2|.|TRBV29-1
CSVESSGQDYGYTF
TGCAGCGTTGAAAGTTCGGGACAAGACTATGGCTACACCTTC
>.|TRBJ2-5|.|TRBV5-4
CASSQVTQVQETQYF
TGTGCCAGCAGCCAAGTTACACAGGTCCAAGAGACCCAGTACTTC